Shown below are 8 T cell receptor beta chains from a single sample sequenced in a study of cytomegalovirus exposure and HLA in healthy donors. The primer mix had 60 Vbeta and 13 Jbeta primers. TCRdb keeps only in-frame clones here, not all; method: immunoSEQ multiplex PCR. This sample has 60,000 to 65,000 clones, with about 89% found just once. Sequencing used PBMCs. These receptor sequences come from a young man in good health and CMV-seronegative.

CDR3 nucleotides: TGTGCCAGCAGTTACCTCGACAGGGGCTATGGCTACACCTTC. Translated: CASSYLDRGYGYTF. V gene TRBV6-5 combines with J gene TRBJ1-2; TRBD1 agrees at 8 bases. After removal of 2 bases from V and 4 bases from J, the junction contained 3 bases not matched to a gene. The CDR3 is made up of 14 amino acids. CDR1 is MNHEY and CDR2 is SVGAGI in the germline V gene.

The CDR3 nucleotides are TGTGCCTGTAGGGGGTCGAACGAGCAGTACTTC. This codes for CACRGSNEQYF. The V call is TRBV30, the J call TRBJ2-7, with D possibly matching TRBD1 (6 bases). CDR3 size: 11 residues. Trimming removed 6 bases at V and 5 bases at J, with 11 bases between. Germline-derived CDR1 and CDR2 are GTSNPN and SVGIG (reference sequence).

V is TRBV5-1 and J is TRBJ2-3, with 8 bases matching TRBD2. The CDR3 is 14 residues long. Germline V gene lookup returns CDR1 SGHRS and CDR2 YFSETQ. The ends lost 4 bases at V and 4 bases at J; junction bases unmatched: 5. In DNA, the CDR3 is TGCGCCAGCAGCCGAGGACTAGCATCAGATACGCAGTATTTT. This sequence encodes CASSRGLASDTQYF.

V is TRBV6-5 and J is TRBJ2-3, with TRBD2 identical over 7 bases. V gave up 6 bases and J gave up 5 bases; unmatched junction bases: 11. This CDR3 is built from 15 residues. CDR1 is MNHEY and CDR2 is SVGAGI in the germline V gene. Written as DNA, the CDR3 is TGTGCCAGCAGGCGGGTGGGACTAACAGGAGATACGCAGTATTTT. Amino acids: CASRRVGLTGDTQYF.

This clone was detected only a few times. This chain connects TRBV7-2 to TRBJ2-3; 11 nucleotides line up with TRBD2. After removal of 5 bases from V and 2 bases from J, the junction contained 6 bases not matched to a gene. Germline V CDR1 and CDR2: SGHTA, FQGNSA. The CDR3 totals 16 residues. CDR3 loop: CASSPLTSGDTDTQYF. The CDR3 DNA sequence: TGTGCCAGCAGCCCCCTGACTAGCGGGGACACAGATACGCAGTATTTT. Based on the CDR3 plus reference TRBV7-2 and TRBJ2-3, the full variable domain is GAGVSQSPSNKVTEKGKDVELRCDPISGHTALYWYRQSLGQGLEFLIYFQGNSAPDKSGLPSDRFSAERTGGSVSTLTIQRTQQEDSAVYLCASSPLTSGDTDTQYFGPGTRLTVL.

The DNA of the CDR3 is TGTGCCAGCAGTTACGCGGACAGGGGGGGGTACGAGCAGTACTTC. Translated, it gives CASSYADRGGYEQYF. The chain links TRBV6-6 to TRBJ2-7; 10 bases map to TRBD1. Germline CDR1 reads MNHNY; CDR2 reads SVGAGI (reference sequence). There are 15 residues in the CDR3. The V segment lost 2 bases and the J segment 4 bases; nucleotides outside the gene matches: 5.

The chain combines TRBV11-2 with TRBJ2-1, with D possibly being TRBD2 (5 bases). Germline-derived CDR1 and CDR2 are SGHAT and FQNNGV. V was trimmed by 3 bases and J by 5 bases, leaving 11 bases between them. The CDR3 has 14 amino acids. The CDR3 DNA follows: TGTGCCAGCAGCTTCTTTCGGGGAAACAATGAGCAGTTCTTC. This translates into CASSFFRGNNEQFF.

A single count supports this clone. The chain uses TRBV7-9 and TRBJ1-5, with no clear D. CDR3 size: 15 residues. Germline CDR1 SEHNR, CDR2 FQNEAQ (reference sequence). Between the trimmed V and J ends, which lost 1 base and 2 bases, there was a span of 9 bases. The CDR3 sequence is CASSLEEGGNQPQHF. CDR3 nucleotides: TGTGCCAGCAGCTTAGAGGAGGGAGGCAATCAGCCCCAGCATTTT.